Below are 11 T cell receptor beta chains sequenced from a single sample in a study of blood T cells in healthy people across ages. The use of a sample-barcoded 5' primer and a J-beta primer mix characterized a second PCR of about 6 to 12 cycles. TCRdb redid the calling of the 5' RACE reads with MiXCR, one entry per CDR3 protein. The table shows approximately 730,000 distinct CDR3 sequences, with more than 40% occurring only once. The sample was blood. These receptors all stem from a woman aged 60-70 years in good health.

The chain employs TRBV14 and TRBJ1-2; weak D call: TRBD1 (5 bases). The CDR3 contains 13 residues. The ends were cut back, 4 bases at V and 4 bases at J, with 10 bases in the middle. Germline-derived CDR1 and CDR2 are SGHDN and FVKESK. The CDR3 sequence is CASSPGGVYGYTF. Here the CDR3 DNA reads TGTGCCAGCAGCCCGGGGGGGGTCTATGGCTACACCTTC.

The chain carries TRBV2 and TRBJ1-5, with a weak D call TRBD1 (6 bases). Looked up from germline, CDR1 is SNHLY and CDR2 is FYNNEI. Trimming removed 7 bases at V and 2 bases at J, with 12 bases between. This CDR3 region has 14 residues. The CDR3 reads CASTYREGNQPQHF. The CDR3 DNA follows: TGTGCCAGCACCTACAGGGAGGGCAATCAGCCCCAGCATTTT.

The chain couples TRBV7-2 to TRBJ2-5, with D possibly TRBD2 on 6 matching bases. Trimming left V 1 base short and J 0 bases short, with 9 bases between. The CDR3 spans 15 residues. CDR1 is SGHTA, CDR2 FQGNSA, per germline. The CDR3, as DNA: TGTGCCAGCAGCTTAGTTAGGACTAACCAAGAGACCCAGTACTTC. It yields the protein CASSLVRTNQETQYF.

The rearrangement uses TRBV10-3 and TRBJ2-1; TRBD2 is a possible D gene (5 bases). The J call is doubtful: the DNA matches TRBJ2-7 better. Per germline, CDR1 ENHRY and CDR2 SYGVKD. This CDR3 has 14 amino acids. This CDR3 reads CAISRAGSYNEQYF. The CDR3 nucleotides read TGTGCCATATCCCGGGCGGGCTCCTACAATGAGCAGTACTTC.

The chain uses TRBV6-2 or TRBV6-3 and TRBJ1-5; TRBD1 is a possible D gene (5 bases). V was shortened by 0 bases and J by 0 bases, with 24 bases between the two germline ends. The CDR3 is made up of 21 amino acids. From germline, CDR1 is MNHEY and CDR2 SVGEGT. CDR3 nucleotide sequence: TGTGCCAGCAGTTACTCGACGTTCGTTGGGGCAGTCGATCCTAGCAATCAGCCCCAGCATTTT. Translated: CASSYSTFVGAVDPSNQPQHF.

The V and J genes are TRBV7-4 and TRBJ1-1; 11 positions agree with TRBD1. The junction had 11 bases not matched to a gene; V was cut back by 4 bases and J by 1 base. This CDR3 has 18 amino acids. Germline V lookup: CDR1 SGHVT, CDR2 SQSDAQ. This CDR3 is CASSSSRTGGAQNTEAFF. CDR3 nucleotide sequence: TGTGCCAGCAGCTCCTCTAGGACAGGGGGCGCCCAGAACACTGAAGCTTTCTTT.

This chain links TRBV2 with TRBJ2-3; perhaps TRBD2 as D (6 bases). This CDR3 has 15 amino acids. Germline V gene sequence: CDR1 SNHLY, CDR2 FYNNEI. Trimming removed 7 bases from V and 3 bases from J, with 17 bases in between. CDR3 coding DNA: TGTGCCAGCATAGGTGGTACCGGGGGTACAGATACGCAGTATTTT. It encodes CASIGGTGGTDTQYF.

Only a few counts were recorded for this clonotype. This chain joins TRBV30 and TRBJ2-7; D is unresolved. V was cut by 5 bases and J by 5 bases, with 10 bases left in between. This CDR3 region has 11 residues. In germline, CDR1 is GTSNPN, CDR2 SVGIG (reference sequence). The CDR3 protein is CAWVWFNEQYF. The CDR3 DNA follows: TGTGCCTGGGTTTGGTTCAACGAGCAGTACTTC.

The chain employs TRBV20-1 and TRBJ1-6; D not resolved. CDR1 and CDR2 (germline): DFQATT, SNEGSKA (reference sequence). The CDR3 consists of 13 residues. Trimming removed 3 bases at V and 8 bases at J, with 11 bases between. CDR3 DNA: TGCAGTGCTAGCCTGATCCTTGATTCACCCCTCCACTTT. This sequence encodes CSASLILDSPLHF.

This clonotype has a single count. The junction differs from germline at one of its ends, possibly a read error. The chain uses TRBV25-1 and TRBJ2-1, with 7 bases identical to TRBD1. This CDR3 has 13 amino acids. Germline V gives CDR1 MGHDK, CDR2 SYGVNS. CDR3 bases: TGTACCAGCAGTGAATCGGGGACAGCCGAGCAGTTCTTC. Translated: CTSSESGTAEQFF.

The CDR3 DNA follows: TGTGCCACCAGTGATTTAGGCGGACACTCCTACAATGAGCAGTTCTTC. Translated, it gives CATSDLGGHSYNEQFF. The rearrangement joins TRBV24-1 to TRBJ2-1; D might be TRBD1 (5 bases). Between the trimmed V and J ends, which lost 1 base and 0 bases, there was a span of 9 bases. Germline V CDR1 and CDR2: KGHDR, SFDVKD. The CDR3 has 16 amino acids.